This T cell receptor (beta chain) comes out of a study of technical replicates of blood from a few donors. Using immunoSEQ multiplex PCR, the repertoire was profiled, and TCRdb retains in-frame clones only, with some absent. The sample includes 10,000 to 15,000 clones, around 93% seen only once; the top ten take approximately 7.6%. In germline, CDR1 is SGHRS, CDR2 YFSETQ. The CDR3 is 16 amino acids. Unmatched junction bases numbered 13, after V lost 4 bases and J lost 7 bases. The chain carries TRBV5-1 and TRBJ2-2, with 7 bases aligning to TRBD2. This clonotype originated in a human donor in good health. Sequencing was carried out using PBMCs. The CDR3 spells CASSDGQASGHGELFF. CDR3 DNA: TGCGCCAGCAGCGACGGGCAGGCTAGCGGCCACGGGGAGCTGTTTTTT.